This T cell receptor (beta chain) is drawn from a study of shared clonotypes between healthy human individuals. As for the study in general: Participating donors consisted of a couple of women and a few men aged 18 to 49. The study used three CD4 naive, three CD4 memory, two CD8 naive and one CD8 memory plate per donor.

V shed 1 base and J shed 3 bases, with 6 bases lying between them. The CDR3 is made up of 13 amino acids. In germline, CDR1 is SGHAT, CDR2 FQNNGV. CD45RO-negative cells were positively selected for CCR7, leaving out terminally differentiated effector memory CD45RA+ cells. All donors qualified as healthy HIV-negative adults and had experienced no recent acute infections or vaccinations. Authors' analysis steps: ImmunoSEQ supplied junction-only sequences lacking quality scores, so filtering was different. The table came from immunoSEQ multiplex PCR; TCRdb's copy has only in-frame clones and leaves some out. For V, J and clone size, that table is used; D and trimming come from the DNA. The sample comprises some 2 million clones, just under 95% of which are singletons, and around 1% rests with the top ten.

This clonotype was sampled from a man between 18 and 29 years old in good health. The sample taken for sequencing was naive CD8+ T cells sorted from blood. The chain recombines TRBV11-2 with TRBJ1-2; unclear D gene. The chain's CDR3 is CASSLGEDYGYTF. The CDR3 coding sequence is TGTGCCAGCAGCTTAGGAGAGGACTATGGCTACACCTTC. The whole variable domain, filled in from reference TRBV11-2 and TRBJ1-2, reads EAGVAQSPRYKIIEKRQSVAFWCNPISGHATLYWYQQILGQGPKLLIQFQNNGVVDDSQLPKDRFSAERLKGVDSTLKIQPAKLEDSAVYLCASSLGEDYGYTFGSGTRLTVV.